The sequence of this T cell receptor (beta chain) was determined in a study of cytomegalovirus exposure and HLA in healthy donors. Study information: Around 87 million unique TCRs, all from HLA-typed donors, were included in an early release of the data.

Study-level points and caveats: TCR beta sequences numbering fewer than 20,000 were associated with HLA alleles at 0.05 false discovery rate in a later analysis.

Researchers ran the PCR with 60 Vbeta and 13 Jbeta primers. TCRdb's copy holds only in-frame clones and misses some; the assay was immunoSEQ multiplex PCR. The sample includes over 100,000 clones, 75% to 80% of them seen just once. A note on this clone: Its antigen remains unknown.

The clonotype comes from a male donor in good health and CMV-seropositive. Sequencing was done on a sample of PBMCs.

CDR3 coding DNA: TGTGCCAGCAGTTTCGACAGATTTAGCAATCAGCCCCAGCATTTT. It yields the protein CASSFDRFSNQPQHF. This chain connects TRBV7-2 to TRBJ1-5; D may be TRBD1 (5 bases). Trimming stripped 6 bases from V and 0 bases from J, with 12 bases between. CDR3 length: 15 residues. From germline, CDR1 is SGHTA and CDR2 FQGNSA.